The 12 T cell receptor beta chains in this list originate from one sample, sequenced in a study of blood T cell repertoires in COVID-19 (dated by TCRdb to 2018 to 2021). The library was built by means of the immunoSEQ multiplex PCR assay. The source is immuneACCESS, and TCRdb retained only in-frame sequences with V and J called. Part of the clones is not carried over; for the studies checked, unresolved V genes explain less than half of this, and the remainder is unexplained. The sample yields 350,000 to 450,000 clones; approximately 91% were counted once. The ten largest clones take up about 1.5% of the sample. Sequencing was carried out using PBMCs or T cells enriched from blood (not recorded which). The source of these receptors is a young woman who had been exposed to COVID-19.

The V call is TRBV7-9, the J call TRBJ1-4; TRBD1 agrees at 8 bases. The germline V gene encodes CDR1 SEHNR and CDR2 FQNEAQ (reference sequence). There are 14 residues in the CDR3. Trimming took 3 bases from V and 5 from J; bases not matched to a gene: 2. DNA of the CDR3: TGTGCCAGCAGCTTCCGGGACAGGAATGAAAAACTGTTTTTT. Translating it yields CASSFRDRNEKLFF.

The rearrangement joins TRBV10-3 to TRBJ2-3; 9 positions match TRBD1. The germline V gene encodes CDR1 ENHRY and CDR2 SYGVKD. With 9 bases clipped from V and 2 bases from J, the junction kept 3 bases outside the gene matches. The CDR3 runs 13 residues. The CDR3 reads CAIQGANTDTQYF. Written as DNA, the CDR3 is TGTGCCATACAGGGGGCGAACACAGATACGCAGTATTTT.

The J gene is TRBJ1-4, the V gene TRBV28; D possibly corresponds to TRBD1 (6 bases). Trimming removed 2 bases at V and 3 bases at J, with 10 bases between. Germline lookup yields CDR1 MDHEN and CDR2 SYDVKM. The CDR3 runs 15 residues. The DNA for the CDR3 is TGTGCCAGCAGTTTAGTGGGGGCGGCTAATGAAAAACTGTTTTTT. Protein: CASSLVGAANEKLFF.

The chain is built from TRBV4-3 and TRBJ1-5, with D perhaps matching TRBD1 (5 bases). The CDR3 has 16 amino acids. Trimming shortened V by 0 bases and J by 5 bases, and 14 bases separated the two germline ends. Germline lookup yields CDR1 LGHNA and CDR2 YSLEER. CDR3 nucleotides: TGCGCCAGCAGCCAAGATACGGGGGGGAGGGATCAGCCCCAGCATTTT. Amino acid sequence: CASSQDTGGRDQPQHF.

This clone was picked up one time. The chain joins TRBV7-2 to TRBJ2-1, with TRBD2 identical over 7 bases. Trimming took 2 bases from V and 5 from J; bases not matched to a gene: 9. CDR1 SGHTA and CDR2 FQGNSA come from the germline V gene. The CDR3 sequence is 16 residues long. The chain's CDR3 is CASSLIIGRADNEQFF. The CDR3 coding sequence is TGTGCCAGCAGCTTAATCATAGGGAGGGCCGACAATGAGCAGTTCTTC.

This clone was recorded once. The genes are TRBV2 and TRBJ2-2; 7 nucleotides agree with TRBD1. The germline CDR1 and CDR2 sequences are SNHLY and FYNNEI. V shed 5 bases, J shed 3 bases, and the junction held 6 bases outside the gene matches. The CDR3 covers 15 residues. In DNA, the CDR3 is TGTGCCAGCAGTTCACAGGGGATAGACACCGGGGAGCTGTTTTTT. It translates to CASSSQGIDTGELFF.

About this clone: At one of its ends the junction is not consistent with the germline gene, which may arise from a read error. V is TRBV7-2 and J is TRBJ2-3; no definite D call. There are 16 residues in the CDR3. CDR1 SGHTA and CDR2 FQGNSA come from the germline V gene. CDR3 protein: CASSLELLLSTDTQYF. The CDR3 region has the DNA TGTGCCAGCAGTTTAGAACTACTACTTAGCACAGATACGCAGTATTTT.

V is TRBV5-6 and J is TRBJ2-7, with 7 bases identical to TRBD2. The junction had 12 bases not matched to a gene; V was cut back by 3 bases and J by 6 bases. CDR3 length: 15 amino acids. From germline, CDR1 is SGHDT and CDR2 YYEEEE. CDR3 nucleotide sequence: TGTGCCAGCAGCTCACTACGACTAGCTGCCTCCGAGCAGTACTTC. Translation gives CASSSLRLAASEQYF.

The chain uses TRBV28 and TRBJ2-3, with 10 bases fitting TRBD2. With V trimmed by 6 bases and J by 0 bases, 3 bases remained unmatched. This CDR3 comprises 15 residues. The germline CDR1 and CDR2 sequences are MDHEN and SYDVKM. CDR3 protein: CASRGTSVSTDTQYF. DNA of the CDR3: TGTGCCAGCAGGGGGACTAGCGTTAGCACAGATACGCAGTATTTT. The complete variable domain, with remaining parts taken from reference TRBV28 and TRBJ2-3, reads DVKVTQSSRYLVKRTGEKVFLECVQDMDHENMFWYRQDPGLGLRLIYFSYDVKMKEKGDIPEGYSVSREKKERFSLILESASTNQTSMYLCASRGTSVSTDTQYFGPGTRLTVL.

Only one count was recorded for this clone. The chain has TRBV28 and TRBJ2-7; 9 bases agree with TRBD1. With 8 bases clipped from V and 2 bases from J, the junction kept 7 bases outside the gene matches. The CDR3 consists of 14 residues. Germline V gene lookup returns CDR1 MDHEN and CDR2 SYDVKM. Here the CDR3 reads CASGPGQGPYEQYF. CDR3 coding DNA: TGTGCCAGCGGACCGGGACAGGGTCCCTACGAGCAGTACTTC.

This chain links TRBV12-5 with TRBJ2-3; TRBD2 is a possible D gene (6 bases). This CDR3 comprises 17 residues. Germline V CDR1 and CDR2: LGHNT, FRNRAP. The V end lost 1 base, the J end lost 0 bases, and 14 bases lay between the germline ends. CDR3 sequence (DNA): TGTGCTAGTGGTTTGGCCTCCGGGACTCCTAGCACAGATACGCAGTATTTT. Its protein product is CASGLASGTPSTDTQYF.

The rearrangement joins TRBV30 to TRBJ2-5, with TRBD2 matching over 8 bases. There are 13 residues in the CDR3. Trimming removed 2 bases from V and 5 bases from J; junction bases left unmatched: 4. Germline V CDR1 and CDR2: GTSNPN, SVGIG (reference sequence). The CDR3 DNA reads as TGTGCCTGGAGTCTAGCGGGCACCGAGACCCAGTACTTC. It yields the protein CAWSLAGTETQYF.